The 21 T cell receptor beta chains given below trace back to one sample, sequenced in a study of human T cells and chemical hapten exposure. The authors extracted total RNA from unfractionated whole blood. From the 5' RACE reads, TCRdb called clonotypes with MiXCR, one entry per CDR3 protein. The sample consists of approximately 110,000 distinct CDR3 sequences, around 20% of them appearing once. These TCRs come from a human donor in good health.

This clonotype appeared once. Relative to the germline gene, one junction end is altered; a read error may explain this. The chain combines TRBV6-1 with TRBJ1-5; D is perhaps TRBD1 (6 bases). This CDR3 comprises 15 residues. The V gene's germline CDR1 is MNHNS and CDR2 SASEGT. CDR3 sequence: CASSQKGQGNQPQNF. CDR3 in DNA: TGTGCCAGCAGCCAAAAGGGGCAGGGGAATCAGCCCCAGAATTTT.

This clonotype was detected a few times. The chain has TRBV28 and TRBJ2-1, with D perhaps matching TRBD1 (5 bases). Germline loops: CDR1 MDHEN, CDR2 SYDVKM. The CDR3 has 18 amino acids. Trimming cost V 6 bases and J 8 bases, with 29 bases left between them. This CDR3 reads CASSPTPLWIRDIDEQFF. The DNA of the CDR3 is TGTGCCAGCAGCCCCACTCCCCTTTGGATCAGGGATATCGATGAGCAGTTCTTC.

Points on this clonotype: At one end, the junction sequence differs from germline, possibly due to a read error. The chain has TRBV13 and TRBJ1-4; D uncertain. Germline lookup yields CDR1 PRHDT and CDR2 FYEKMQ (reference sequence). This CDR3 is built from 14 residues. CDR3 sequence (DNA): TGTGCCAGCAGCCGGGCCGCGACTAAAGAAAAACTGTTTTTT. This sequence encodes CASSRAATKEKLFF.

V and J are TRBV12-3 or TRBV12-4 and TRBJ2-7; 8 bases line up with TRBD2. After removal of 6 bases from V and 3 bases from J, the junction contained 10 bases not matched to a gene. The CDR3 spans 15 residues. The CDR3 coding sequence is TGTGCCAGCAGCCCCGGAGGGCGGGAGGTCTACGAGCAGTACTTC. It codes for CASSPGGREVYEQYF.

The rearrangement uses TRBV10-2 and TRBJ1-5, with TRBD1 matching over 9 bases. Losses at the gene ends were 6 bases for V and 4 bases for J; bases not matched to a gene: 4. The CDR3 has 14 amino acids. Germline V lookup: CDR1 WSHSY, CDR2 SAAADI. The CDR3 protein is CASRKGQGNQPQHF. The DNA for the CDR3 is TGCGCCAGCAGAAAGGGACAGGGAAATCAGCCCCAGCATTTT.

There are many counts of this clonotype. This chain uses TRBV28 with TRBJ1-4; 11 nucleotides agree with TRBD1. J lost 7 bases, V lost 3 bases, and 1 base had no gene match. The CDR3 has 14 amino acids. Germline loops: CDR1 MDHEN, CDR2 SYDVKM. CDR3 in DNA: TGTGCCAGCAGTTTGGGGACAGGGGGTGAAAAACTGTTTTTT. Its protein product is CASSLGTGGEKLFF.

This clonotype was counted ten times or more. The chain couples TRBV18 to TRBJ2-1, with 8 bases identical to TRBD1. V shed 6 bases, J shed 9 bases, and the junction held 7 bases outside the gene matches. The CDR3 contains 13 residues. Germline V gene lookup returns CDR1 KGHSH and CDR2 LQKENI. The CDR3 sequence: CASSSDRGGEQFF. The CDR3 bases are TGTGCCAGCTCTTCCGACAGGGGAGGTGAGCAGTTCTTC.

The chain recombines TRBV24-1 with TRBJ2-4, with D unclear. The CDR3 is 13 residues long. CDR1 is KGHDR, CDR2 SFDVKD, per germline. V was cut by 4 bases and J by 2 bases, with 5 bases left in between. CDR3 DNA: TGTGCCACCAGTGAGGGCCCCAAAAACATTCAGTACTTC. Protein: CATSEGPKNIQYF.

This clonotype was counted a few times. The chain links TRBV5-1 to TRBJ2-7; 12 bases align to TRBD2. Losses at the gene ends were 4 bases for V and 6 bases for J; bases not matched to a gene: 8. The CDR3 spans 15 residues. The germline V gene encodes CDR1 SGHRS and CDR2 YFSETQ. The CDR3 here is CASSTSLAGGSEQYF. CDR3 DNA: TGCGCCAGCAGCACCAGCCTAGCGGGAGGGTCCGAGCAGTACTTC.

V usage is TRBV29-1 and J usage is TRBJ1-3; D gene uncertain. Germline CDR1 reads SQVTM; CDR2 reads ANQGSEA. The CDR3 length is 11 residues. V lost 7 bases, J lost 3 bases, and 7 bases lay in between. CDR3 amino acids: CSGTVGNTIYF. The CDR3 DNA reads as TGCAGCGGTACGGTTGGAAACACCATATATTTT.

The chain uses TRBV12-3 or TRBV12-4 and TRBJ2-5; D is perhaps TRBD1 or TRBD2 (5 bases each). V was pared by 6 bases and J by 13 bases, with 18 bases between. CDR3 size: 12 residues. Here the CDR3 reads CASSSTSVRGYF. The CDR3 region has the DNA TGTGCCAGCAGCTCGACCAGCGTGAGGGGGTACTTC.

The sample holds a few counts of this clonotype. The rearrangement uses TRBV6-5 and TRBJ2-1; TRBD2 matches at 9 bases. Germline-derived CDR1 and CDR2 are MNHEY and SVGAGI. The V and J ends lost 2 bases and 1 base, in that order; junction bases with no gene match: 6. The CDR3 is 17 amino acids. The CDR3 protein is CASSYGGGGWSYNEQFF. The CDR3 DNA follows: TGTGCCAGCAGTTACGGCGGGGGGGGCTGGTCCTACAATGAGCAGTTCTTC.

The chain carries TRBV28 and TRBJ1-1; no clear D gene. Deletions cut 1 base from V and 11 bases from J, with 17 bases between. CDR3 length: 14 amino acids. The germline gives CDR1 MDHEN, CDR2 SYDVKM. The CDR3 nucleotides read TGTGCCAGCAGTTTATTAAATCAAGGGTTATGGGCTTTCTTT. Amino acids: CASSLLNQGLWAFF.

The rearrangement joins TRBV12-3 or TRBV12-4 to TRBJ1-5; a possible D gene is TRBD1 (5 bases). The ends were cut back, 3 bases at V and 0 bases at J, with 9 bases in the middle. The CDR3 contains 15 residues. DNA for the CDR3: TGTGCCAGCAGTTTGGGGGGTCTTAGCAATCAGCCCCAGCATTTT. This translates into CASSLGGLSNQPQHF.

The chain recombines TRBV20-1 with TRBJ1-4; no firm D call. CDR3 size: 20 residues. Germline V gives CDR1 DFQATT, CDR2 SNEGSKA (reference sequence). The ends were cut back, 5 bases at V and 8 bases at J, with 36 bases in the middle. CDR3 DNA sequence: TGCAGTGCTGTCGACCCCCAGTCCCAGCGTTCGGTATTTGATTGGGAAAAACTGTTTTTT. It encodes CSAVDPQSQRSVFDWEKLFF.

This clonotype was picked up a small number of times. The J gene is TRBJ2-3, the V gene TRBV6-6, with D tentatively TRBD2 (6 bases). V shed 7 bases and J shed 8 bases, with 16 bases lying between them. Germline V CDR1 and CDR2: MNHNY, SVGAGI (reference sequence). The CDR3 is 13 amino acids. For the CDR3, the DNA is TGTGCCAGCAACGGCGGGCCGCGGGGTACGCAGTATTTT. Translation: CASNGGPRGTQYF.

The chain joins TRBV24-1 to TRBJ2-3, with 11 bases matching TRBD2. The CDR3 covers 19 residues. The V and J ends lost 2 bases and 3 bases, in that order; junction bases with no gene match: 12. Germline CDR1 is KGHDR and CDR2 is SFDVKD. CDR3 sequence reads: CATSDWGTVAGGPTDTQYF. In DNA, the CDR3 is TGTGCCACCAGTGATTGGGGGACCGTAGCGGGAGGGCCGACAGATACGCAGTATTTT.

A few counts support this clonotype. The V and J genes are TRBV5-1 and TRBJ2-2; D unclear. Germline V gene data show CDR1 as SGHRS and CDR2 as YFSETQ. This CDR3 has 14 residues. The ends were cut back, 0 bases at V and 1 base at J, with 4 bases in the middle. This CDR3 is CASSLAKNTGELFF. The CDR3 DNA reads TGCGCCAGCAGCTTGGCCAAGAACACCGGGGAGCTGTTTTTT.

This clonotype was seen only a few times. This chain links TRBV5-1 with TRBJ2-3; D remains ambiguous. This CDR3 comprises 12 residues. Trimming removed 5 bases from V and 5 bases from J, with 9 bases in between. Looked up from germline, CDR1 is SGHRS and CDR2 is YFSETQ. The chain's CDR3 is CASRVGLDTQYF. The CDR3 DNA sequence: TGCGCCAGCAGAGTAGGCCTAGATACGCAGTATTTT. Together with reference TRBV5-1 and TRBJ2-3, the CDR3 gives the full variable domain: KAGVTQTPRYLIKTRGQQVTLSCSPISGHRSVSWYQQTPGQGLQFLFEYFSETQRNKGNFPGRFSGRQFSNSRSEMNVSTLELGDSALYLCASRVGLDTQYFGPGTRLTVL.

V and J are TRBV29-1 and TRBJ2-7; D is possibly TRBD1 (6 bases). Trimming stripped 4 bases from V and 2 bases from J, with 15 bases between. The CDR3 covers 14 residues. CDR1 and CDR2 from the germline V gene are SQVTM and ANQGSEA. The CDR3 DNA follows: TGCAGCGTTGGGGGTGACAGGCCTCCCTACGAGCAGTACTTC. Protein: CSVGGDRPPYEQYF.

The genes are TRBV9 and TRBJ2-7; possible D gene TRBD1, 6 bases. The CDR3 contains 14 residues. Trimming took 4 bases from V and 3 from J, leaving 14 bases between them. Germline V gene data show CDR1 as SGDLS and CDR2 as YYNGEE. The CDR3 reads CASSPDEGVYEQYF. The CDR3 region has the DNA TGTGCCAGCAGCCCCGACGAGGGGGTCTACGAGCAGTACTTC.